This T cell receptor beta chain came from a study of regulatory T cells in long-lasting Graves disease. The CDR3 is made up of 12 amino acids. Trimming removed 2 bases from V and 2 bases from J, with 6 bases in between. Germline V gene lookup returns CDR1 GTSNPN and CDR2 SVGIG (reference sequence). Relying on iRepertoire HTBI primers and Arm-PCR of CDR3 regions, the team built TCR beta libraries. Each CDR3 protein gets one entry after TCRdb re-called the multiplex PCR reads with MiXCR. The sample shows about 430,000 distinct CDR3 sequences, 21% of them seen only once. This clonotype was seen ten or more times. As for time point: persistent/refractory GD, antithyroid drugs over 5 years with positive TRAb. PBMCs provided the RNA from which the TCR library was made.

The material sequenced was peripheral blood mononuclear cells (PBMCs), taken when the disease was refractory, from a patient treated with antithyroid drugs. This clonotype was obtained from a female donor with Graves disease. The rearrangement uses TRBV30 and TRBJ1-1; D unresolved. This CDR3 is CAWSSTNTEAFF. In DNA, the CDR3 is TGTGCCTGGAGTAGCACAAACACTGAAGCTTTCTTT.